This T cell receptor beta chain was sequenced during a study of CD8+CD57+ T cells in acquired aplastic anemia. Across the study: Each DNA sample taken from sorted CD4+ and CD8+ cells came to around 2.9 ug on average. As sequenced from healthy donors, CD4+ cells averaged roughly 11 million reads. Points from the study as a whole: Between the patient and control groups, CD8+ Simpson's diversity did not differ significantly. Patients and controls turned out to have 25 to 35 CD8+ CDR3 sequences in common.

This clonotype was recorded at least ten times. Antigen: not known. Using genomic DNA as the template, TCR beta VDJ and CDR3 profiling was carried out. MiXCR, run by TCRdb on the reads, gives a single entry per CDR3 protein. The table records a few hundred thousand distinct CDR3 sequences, over 60% of them present only once. This clonotype was obtained from a human donor in good health. The sample was sorted CD4+, CD8+, or CD8+CD57+ T cells (not recorded which) from PBMCs.

This CDR3 is CASSYPTDTQYF. As DNA, the CDR3 is TGTGCCAGCAGTTACCCGACAGATACGCAGTATTTT. The chain is built from TRBV6-6 and TRBJ2-3; D call uncertain. V lost 2 bases and J lost 3, with 3 bases in between. There are 12 residues in the CDR3. The germline V gene has CDR1 MNHNY and CDR2 SVGAGI (reference sequence).